This T cell receptor (beta chain) was recorded in a study of blood T cells in healthy people across ages. Study-level findings and limits: Naive and antigen-experienced cells could not be conclusively compared, given unsorted PBMCs.

Researchers report isolating at least 6 million PBMCs per sample. A remark on this clonotype: Its antigen is not known.

CDR1 SGHTA and CDR2 FQGNSA come from the germline V gene. The CDR3 spans 15 residues. V gave up 0 bases and J gave up 4 bases, with 11 bases separating them. Together with a sample-barcoded 5' primer, a J-beta primer mix was included in a second PCR lasting 7 to 11 cycles. With 12 random nucleotides, a template-switch adaptor tagged each individual cDNA molecule. TCRdb redid the calling of the 5' RACE reads with MiXCR, one entry per CDR3 protein. The repertoire holds 850,000 to 1,100,000 distinct CDR3 sequences, with roughly two fifths as singletons. The sample comprised blood. This receptor was identified in a man aged 18 to 30 in good health. The rearrangement links TRBV7-2 to TRBJ2-3; no clear D gene. CDR3 loop: CASSLAGVGPDTQYF. CDR3 sequence (DNA): TGTGCCAGCAGCTTAGCTGGCGTGGGCCCAGATACGCAGTATTTT.